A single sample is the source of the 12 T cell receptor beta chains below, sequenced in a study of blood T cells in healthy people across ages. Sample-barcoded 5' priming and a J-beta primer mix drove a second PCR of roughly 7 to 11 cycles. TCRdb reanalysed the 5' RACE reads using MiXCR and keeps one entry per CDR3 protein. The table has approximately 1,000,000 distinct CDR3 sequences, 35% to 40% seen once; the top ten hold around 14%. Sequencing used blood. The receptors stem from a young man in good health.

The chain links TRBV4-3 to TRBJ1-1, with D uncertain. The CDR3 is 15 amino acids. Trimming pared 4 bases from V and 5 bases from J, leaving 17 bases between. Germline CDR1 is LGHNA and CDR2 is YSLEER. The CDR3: CASSPNRPGETEAFF. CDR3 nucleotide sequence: TGCGCCAGCAGCCCGAATCGACCCGGGGAGACTGAAGCTTTCTTT.

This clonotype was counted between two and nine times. For the CDR3, the DNA is TGTGCCAGCAGTTATATCGGAGGGGGTTCCGGGGAGCTGTTTTTT. This sequence encodes CASSYIGGGSGELFF. The genes are TRBV6-2 or TRBV6-3 and TRBJ2-2; D is perhaps TRBD1 or TRBD2 (6 bases each). Trimming left V 3 bases short and J 6 bases short, with 14 bases between. The CDR3 has 15 amino acids. The germline V gene has CDR1 MNHEY and CDR2 SVGEGT.

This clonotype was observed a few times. Here the CDR3 DNA reads TGTGCCAGCAGCCAAGAGAATAGCGGGAGTGAGCAGTTCTTC. As protein: CASSQENSGSEQFF. This sequence joins TRBV4-2 and TRBJ2-1; 9 nucleotides match TRBD2. The junction had 3 bases not matched to a gene; V was cut back by 0 bases and J by 9 bases. This CDR3 region has 14 residues. The germline V gene has CDR1 LGHNA and CDR2 YNFKEQ.

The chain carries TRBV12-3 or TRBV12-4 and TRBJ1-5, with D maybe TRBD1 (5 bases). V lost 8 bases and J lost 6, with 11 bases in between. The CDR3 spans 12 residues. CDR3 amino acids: CASQGGAQPQHF. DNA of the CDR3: TGTGCCAGCCAGGGAGGGGCTCAGCCCCAGCATTTT.

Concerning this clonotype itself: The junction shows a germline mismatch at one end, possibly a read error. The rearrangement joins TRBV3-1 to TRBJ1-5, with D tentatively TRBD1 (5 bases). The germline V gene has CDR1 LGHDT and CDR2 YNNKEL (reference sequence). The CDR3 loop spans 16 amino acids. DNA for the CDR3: TGTGCCAGCAACCAAGAGGGACCAACCGCCAATCAGCCCCAGCATTTT. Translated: CASNQEGPTANQPQHF.

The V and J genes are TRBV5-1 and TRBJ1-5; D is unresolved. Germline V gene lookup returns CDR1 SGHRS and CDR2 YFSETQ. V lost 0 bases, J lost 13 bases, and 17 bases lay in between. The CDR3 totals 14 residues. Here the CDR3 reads CASSLGPQPGEQHF. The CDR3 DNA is TGCGCCAGCAGCTTGGGACCTCAACCCGGGGAACAGCATTTT. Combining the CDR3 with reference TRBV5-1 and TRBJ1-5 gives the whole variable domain KAGVTQTPRYLIKTRGQQVTLSCSPISGHRSVSWYQQTPGQGLQFLFEYFSETQRNKGNFPGRFSGRQFSNSRSEMNVSTLELGDSALYLCASSLGPQPGEQHFGDGTRLSIL.

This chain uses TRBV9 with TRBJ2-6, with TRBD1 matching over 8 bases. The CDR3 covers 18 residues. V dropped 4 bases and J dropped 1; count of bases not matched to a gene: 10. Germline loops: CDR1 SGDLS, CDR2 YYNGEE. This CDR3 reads CASSPQGAIISGANVLTF. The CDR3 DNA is TGTGCCAGCAGCCCTCAGGGGGCTATAATTTCTGGGGCCAACGTCCTGACTTTC.

CDR3 amino acids: CASSQDRGQSKNIQYF. CDR3 in DNA: TGCGCCAGCAGCCAAGATCGGGGGCAGTCCAAAAACATTCAGTACTTC. The chain joins TRBV4-3 to TRBJ2-4, with D perhaps assigned TRBD1 or TRBD2 (6 bases each). This CDR3 region has 16 residues. The V end lost 0 bases, the J end lost 2 bases, and 11 bases lay between the germline ends. Germline CDR1 and CDR2: LGHNA and YSLEER.

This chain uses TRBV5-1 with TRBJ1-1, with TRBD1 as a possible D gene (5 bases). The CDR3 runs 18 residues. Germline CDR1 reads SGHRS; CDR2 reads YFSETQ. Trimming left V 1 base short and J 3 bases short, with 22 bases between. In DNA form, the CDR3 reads TGCGCCAGCAGCTTGTTGCCCGGGGGACGGGCTTGGGACACTGAAGCTTTCTTT. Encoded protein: CASSLLPGGRAWDTEAFF. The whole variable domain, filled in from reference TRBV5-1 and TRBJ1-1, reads KAGVTQTPRYLIKTRGQQVTLSCSPISGHRSVSWYQQTPGQGLQFLFEYFSETQRNKGNFPGRFSGRQFSNSRSEMNVSTLELGDSALYLCASSLLPGGRAWDTEAFFGQGTRLTVV.

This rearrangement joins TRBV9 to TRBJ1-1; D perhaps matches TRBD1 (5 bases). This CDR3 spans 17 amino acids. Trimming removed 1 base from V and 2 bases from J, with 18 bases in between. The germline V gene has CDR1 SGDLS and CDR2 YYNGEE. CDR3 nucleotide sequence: TGTGCCAGCAGCGTATCCCCCGGGACCCCTCCCAACACTGAAGCTTTCTTT. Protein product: CASSVSPGTPPNTEAFF.

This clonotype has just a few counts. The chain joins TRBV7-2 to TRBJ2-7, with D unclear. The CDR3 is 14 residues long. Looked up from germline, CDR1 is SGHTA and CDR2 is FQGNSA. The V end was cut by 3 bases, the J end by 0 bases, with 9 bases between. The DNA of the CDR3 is TGTGCCAGCAGCTTTGATCCATTCTCCTACGAGCAGTACTTC. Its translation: CASSFDPFSYEQYF.

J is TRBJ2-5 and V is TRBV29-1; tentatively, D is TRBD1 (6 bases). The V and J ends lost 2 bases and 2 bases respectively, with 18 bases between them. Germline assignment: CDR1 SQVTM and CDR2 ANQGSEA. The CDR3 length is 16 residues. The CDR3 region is CSVEKLGDRPQETQYF. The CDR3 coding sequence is TGCAGCGTTGAAAAACTAGGAGACAGGCCACAAGAGACCCAGTACTTC.